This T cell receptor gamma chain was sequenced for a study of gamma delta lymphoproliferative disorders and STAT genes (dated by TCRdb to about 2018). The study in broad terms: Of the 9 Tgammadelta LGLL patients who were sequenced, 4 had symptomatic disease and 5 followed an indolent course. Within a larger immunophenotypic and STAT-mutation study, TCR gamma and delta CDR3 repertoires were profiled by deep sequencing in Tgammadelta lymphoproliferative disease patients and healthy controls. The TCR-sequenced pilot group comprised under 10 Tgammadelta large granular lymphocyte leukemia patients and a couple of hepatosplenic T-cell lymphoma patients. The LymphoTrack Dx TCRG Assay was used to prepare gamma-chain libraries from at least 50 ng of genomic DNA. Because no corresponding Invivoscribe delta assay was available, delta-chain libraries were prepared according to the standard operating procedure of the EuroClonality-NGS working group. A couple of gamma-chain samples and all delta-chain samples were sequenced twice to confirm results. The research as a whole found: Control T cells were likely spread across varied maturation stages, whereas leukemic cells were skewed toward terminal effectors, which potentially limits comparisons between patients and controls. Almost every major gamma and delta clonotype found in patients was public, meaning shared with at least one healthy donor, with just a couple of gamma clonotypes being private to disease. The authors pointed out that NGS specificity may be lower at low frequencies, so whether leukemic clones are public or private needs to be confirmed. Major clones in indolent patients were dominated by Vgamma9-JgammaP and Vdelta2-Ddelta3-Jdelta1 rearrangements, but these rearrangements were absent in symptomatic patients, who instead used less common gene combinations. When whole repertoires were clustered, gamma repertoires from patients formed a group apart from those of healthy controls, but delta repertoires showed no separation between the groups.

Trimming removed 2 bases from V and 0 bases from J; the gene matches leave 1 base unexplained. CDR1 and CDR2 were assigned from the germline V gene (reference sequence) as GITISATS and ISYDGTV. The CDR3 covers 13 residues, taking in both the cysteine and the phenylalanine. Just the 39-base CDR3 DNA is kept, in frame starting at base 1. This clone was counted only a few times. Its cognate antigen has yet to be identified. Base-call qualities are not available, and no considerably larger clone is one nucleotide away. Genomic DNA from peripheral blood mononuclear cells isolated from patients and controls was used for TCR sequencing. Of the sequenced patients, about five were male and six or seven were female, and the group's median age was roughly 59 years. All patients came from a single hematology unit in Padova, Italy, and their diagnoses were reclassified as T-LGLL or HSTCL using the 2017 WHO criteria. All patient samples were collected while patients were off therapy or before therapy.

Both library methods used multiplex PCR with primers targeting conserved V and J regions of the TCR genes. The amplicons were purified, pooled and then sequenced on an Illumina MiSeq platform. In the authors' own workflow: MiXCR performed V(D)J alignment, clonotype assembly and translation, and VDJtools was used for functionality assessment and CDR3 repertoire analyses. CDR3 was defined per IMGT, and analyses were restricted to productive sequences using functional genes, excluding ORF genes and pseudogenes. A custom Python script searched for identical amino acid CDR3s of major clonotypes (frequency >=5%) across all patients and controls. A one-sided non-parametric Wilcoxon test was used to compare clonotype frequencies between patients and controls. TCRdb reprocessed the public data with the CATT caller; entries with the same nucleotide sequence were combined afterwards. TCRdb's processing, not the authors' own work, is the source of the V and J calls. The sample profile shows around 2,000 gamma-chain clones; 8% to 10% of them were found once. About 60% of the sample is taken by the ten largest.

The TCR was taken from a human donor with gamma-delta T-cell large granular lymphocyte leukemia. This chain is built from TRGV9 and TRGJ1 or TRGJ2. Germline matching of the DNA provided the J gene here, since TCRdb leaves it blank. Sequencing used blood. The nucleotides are TGTGCCTTGTGGGAGGAGAATTATTATAAGAAACTCTTT. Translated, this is CALWEENYYKKLF.